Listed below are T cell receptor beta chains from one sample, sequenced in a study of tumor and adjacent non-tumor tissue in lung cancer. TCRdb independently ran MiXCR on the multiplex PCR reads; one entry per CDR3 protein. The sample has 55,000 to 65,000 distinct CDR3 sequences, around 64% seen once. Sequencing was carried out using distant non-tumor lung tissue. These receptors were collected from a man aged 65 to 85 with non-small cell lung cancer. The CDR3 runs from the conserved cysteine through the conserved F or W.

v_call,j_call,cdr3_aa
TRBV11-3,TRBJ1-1,CARSRSGTNMNTEASF
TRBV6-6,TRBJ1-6,CASSDRPNSPLLF
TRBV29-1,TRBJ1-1,CSAFPRGQGDTEAFF
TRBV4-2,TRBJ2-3,CASSPRGALHNGSTDTQYF
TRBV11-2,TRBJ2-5,CAGSLGPLGGVQEAQYF
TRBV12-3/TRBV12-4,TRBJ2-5,CANSFSWRGQETQYF
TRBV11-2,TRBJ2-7,CASSKTGIYEQYF
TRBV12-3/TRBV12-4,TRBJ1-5,CASSATGTGLGQPQHF
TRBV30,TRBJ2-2,CACTPGTGDTGELFF
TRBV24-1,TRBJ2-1,CATSDPRTGSYNEQFF
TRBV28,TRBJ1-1,CTSSYRRAEAFF
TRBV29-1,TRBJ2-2,CSVGRGAGSCFF
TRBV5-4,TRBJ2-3,CASSLQGIDTQYF
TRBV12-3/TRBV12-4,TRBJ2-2,CASSFGRYHTGELFF
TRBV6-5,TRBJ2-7,CASSQGGHRGLEHYF
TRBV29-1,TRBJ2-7,CNVVLPAGLQEQYF
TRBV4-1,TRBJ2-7,CASSTTGPPYEQHF
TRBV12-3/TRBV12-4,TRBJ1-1,CASIMAGQTQAFF
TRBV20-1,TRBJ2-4,CSARDPGFGIQYF
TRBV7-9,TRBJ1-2,CASGLTMDSMNGYTF
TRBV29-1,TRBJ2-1,CSVEARGFPEQFF
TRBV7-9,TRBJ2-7,CANSLGVSGRPGEQYF
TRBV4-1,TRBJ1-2,CASSQDHRGAGANYGYTF
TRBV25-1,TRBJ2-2,CASSESAFGELFF
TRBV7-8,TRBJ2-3,CASSSPRGGGDTQYF
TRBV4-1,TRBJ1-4,CASSRNRKGPAPFF
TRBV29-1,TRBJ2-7,CSVEPPNGREQYF
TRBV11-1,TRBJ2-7,CASSLIERTYEQYF
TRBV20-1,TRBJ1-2,CSANSGVYGYTF
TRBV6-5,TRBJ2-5,CASSYSQLDSYQDTQYF
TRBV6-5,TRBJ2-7,CASSPPGGRGEQYF
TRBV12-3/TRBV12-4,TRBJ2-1,CASSLAGGADNEQFF
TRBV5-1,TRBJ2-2,CASSPRQPTNTGELFF
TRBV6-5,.,CASSYDVKNIQFF
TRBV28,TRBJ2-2,CASKGTRDTRELFF
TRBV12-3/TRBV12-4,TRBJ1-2,CASTRTDPNYGYTF
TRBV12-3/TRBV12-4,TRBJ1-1,CASNNIGTEAFF
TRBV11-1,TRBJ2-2,CVSSSALDSAITGELFF
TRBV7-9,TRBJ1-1,CASSLPARVAAKEEAFF
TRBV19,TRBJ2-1,CASRPGGDRRLNEQFF